This T cell receptor (beta chain) comes out of a study of T cells of healthy individuals. Each CDR3 protein gets one entry after TCRdb re-called the 5' RACE reads with MiXCR. The sample records about 57,000 distinct CDR3 sequences, 16% being singletons. V shed 4 bases and J 5 bases; nucleotides not matched to a gene: 9. This CDR3 is 16 amino acids long. CDR1 is MGHDK, CDR2 SYGVNS, per germline. This clonotype was detected a few times. V is TRBV25-1 and J is TRBJ2-5; TRBD1 agrees at 11 bases. The TCR sequence derives from a human donor in good health. The CDR3 nucleotides read TGTGCCAGCAGTGTCCCGGGACAGGGGGTTTTCGAGACCCAGTACTTC. It codes for CASSVPGQGVFETQYF. Based on the CDR3 plus reference TRBV25-1 and TRBJ2-5, the full variable domain is EADIYQTPRYLVIGTGKKITLECSQTMGHDKMYWYQQDPGMELHLIHYSYGVNSTEKGDLSSESTVSRIRTEHFPLTLESARPSHTSQYLCASSVPGQGVFETQYFGPGTRLLVL.